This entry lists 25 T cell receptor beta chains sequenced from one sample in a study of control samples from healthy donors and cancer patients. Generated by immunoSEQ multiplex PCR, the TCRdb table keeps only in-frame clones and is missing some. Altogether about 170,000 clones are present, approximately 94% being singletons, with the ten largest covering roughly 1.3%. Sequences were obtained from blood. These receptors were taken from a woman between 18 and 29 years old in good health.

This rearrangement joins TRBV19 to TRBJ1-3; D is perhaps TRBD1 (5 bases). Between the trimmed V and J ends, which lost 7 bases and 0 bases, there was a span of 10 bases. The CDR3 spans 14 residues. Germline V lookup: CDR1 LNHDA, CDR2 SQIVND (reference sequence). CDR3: CASTRQTSGNTIYF. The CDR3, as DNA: TGTGCCAGTACTCGACAGACCTCTGGAAACACCATATATTTT.

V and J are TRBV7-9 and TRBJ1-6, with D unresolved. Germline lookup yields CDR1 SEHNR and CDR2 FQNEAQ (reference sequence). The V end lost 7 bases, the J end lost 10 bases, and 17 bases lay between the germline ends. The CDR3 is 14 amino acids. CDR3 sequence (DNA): TGTGCCAGCACCCGGACCTCCGAAGGATCACCCCTCCACTTT. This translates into CASTRTSEGSPLHF.

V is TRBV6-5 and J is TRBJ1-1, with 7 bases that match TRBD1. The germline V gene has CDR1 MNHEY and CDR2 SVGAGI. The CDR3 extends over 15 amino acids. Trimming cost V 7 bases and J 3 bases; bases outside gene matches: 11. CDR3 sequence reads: CASNPRRDRDTEAFF. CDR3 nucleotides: TGTGCCAGCAACCCCCGCCGGGACAGAGACACTGAAGCTTTCTTT.

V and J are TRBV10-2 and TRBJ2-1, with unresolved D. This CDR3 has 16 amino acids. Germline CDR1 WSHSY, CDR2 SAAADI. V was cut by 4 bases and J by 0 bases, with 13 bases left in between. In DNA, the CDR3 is TGCGCCAGCAGTGTTAACCACCCGAGCTCCTACAATGAGCAGTTCTTC. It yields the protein CASSVNHPSSYNEQFF.

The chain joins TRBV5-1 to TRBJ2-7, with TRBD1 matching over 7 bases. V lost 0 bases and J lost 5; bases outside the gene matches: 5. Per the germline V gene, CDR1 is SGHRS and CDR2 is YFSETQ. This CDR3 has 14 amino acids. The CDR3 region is CASSLETGRDEQYF. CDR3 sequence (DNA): TGCGCCAGCAGCTTGGAGACAGGGAGAGACGAGCAGTACTTC.

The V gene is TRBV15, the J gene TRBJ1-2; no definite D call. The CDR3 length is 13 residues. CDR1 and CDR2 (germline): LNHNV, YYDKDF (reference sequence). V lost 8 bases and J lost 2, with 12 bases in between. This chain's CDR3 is CATSWSSNYGYTF. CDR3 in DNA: TGTGCCACCTCTTGGTCGTCGAACTATGGCTACACCTTC.

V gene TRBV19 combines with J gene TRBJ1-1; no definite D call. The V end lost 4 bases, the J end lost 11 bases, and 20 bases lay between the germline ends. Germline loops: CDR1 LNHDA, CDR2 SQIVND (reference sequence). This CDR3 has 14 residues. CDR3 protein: CASSTISGGGGAFF. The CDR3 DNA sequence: TGTGCCAGTAGTACCATCTCAGGCGGAGGCGGCGCTTTCTTT.

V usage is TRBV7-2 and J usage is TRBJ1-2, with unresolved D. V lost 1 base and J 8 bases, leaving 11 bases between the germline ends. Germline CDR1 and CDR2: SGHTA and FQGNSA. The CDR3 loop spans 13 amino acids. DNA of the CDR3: TGTGCCAGCAGCTTAGAACGGGCAGGCGGCTACACCTTC. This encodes CASSLERAGGYTF.

The CDR3 region has the DNA TGTGCCAGGAAGGGGGGAGGCCCGGGTGGAAACACCATATATTTT. It translates to CARKGGGPGGNTIYF. J is TRBJ1-3 and V is TRBV6-5; perhaps TRBD1 as D (6 bases). From germline, CDR1 is MNHEY and CDR2 SVGAGI. Trimming shortened V by 9 bases and J by 3 bases, and 18 bases separated the two germline ends. The CDR3 runs to 15 residues.

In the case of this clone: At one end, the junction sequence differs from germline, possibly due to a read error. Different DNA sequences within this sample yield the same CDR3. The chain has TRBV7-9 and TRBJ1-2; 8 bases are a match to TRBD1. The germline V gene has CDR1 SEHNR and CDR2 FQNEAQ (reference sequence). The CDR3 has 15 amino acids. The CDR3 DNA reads TGCGCCAGCAGCTACGGACAGGGTGGGATCGGAGGCTACACCTTC. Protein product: CASSYGQGGIGGYTF.

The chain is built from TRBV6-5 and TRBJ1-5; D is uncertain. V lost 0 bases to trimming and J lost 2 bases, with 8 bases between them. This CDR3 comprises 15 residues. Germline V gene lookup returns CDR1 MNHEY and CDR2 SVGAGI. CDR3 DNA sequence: TGTGCCAGCAGTTACTCGAATAGGGGCAATCAGCCCCAGCATTTT. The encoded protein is CASSYSNRGNQPQHF.

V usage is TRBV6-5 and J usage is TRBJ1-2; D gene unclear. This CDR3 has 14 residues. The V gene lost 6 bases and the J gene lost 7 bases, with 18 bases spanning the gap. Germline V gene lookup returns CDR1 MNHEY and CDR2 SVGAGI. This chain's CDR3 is CASRNPGGRGGYTF. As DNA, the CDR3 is TGTGCCAGCAGGAACCCGGGTGGGAGAGGTGGCTACACCTTC.

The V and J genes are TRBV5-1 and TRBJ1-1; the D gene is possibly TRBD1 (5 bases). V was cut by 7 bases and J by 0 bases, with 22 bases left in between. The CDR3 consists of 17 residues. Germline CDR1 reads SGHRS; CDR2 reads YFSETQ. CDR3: CASGGGFQGGLNTEAFF. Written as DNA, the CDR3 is TGCGCCAGCGGTGGGGGGTTCCAGGGAGGGCTGAACACTGAAGCTTTCTTT. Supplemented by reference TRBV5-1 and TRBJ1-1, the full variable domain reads KAGVTQTPRYLIKTRGQQVTLSCSPISGHRSVSWYQQTPGQGLQFLFEYFSETQRNKGNFPGRFSGRQFSNSRSEMNVSTLELGDSALYLCASGGGFQGGLNTEAFFGQGTRLTVV.

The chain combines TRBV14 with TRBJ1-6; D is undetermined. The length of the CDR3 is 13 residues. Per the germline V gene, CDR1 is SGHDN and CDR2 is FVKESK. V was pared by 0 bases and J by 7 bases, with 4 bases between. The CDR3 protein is CASSQELNSPLHF. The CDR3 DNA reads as TGTGCCAGCAGCCAAGAACTGAATTCACCCCTCCACTTT.

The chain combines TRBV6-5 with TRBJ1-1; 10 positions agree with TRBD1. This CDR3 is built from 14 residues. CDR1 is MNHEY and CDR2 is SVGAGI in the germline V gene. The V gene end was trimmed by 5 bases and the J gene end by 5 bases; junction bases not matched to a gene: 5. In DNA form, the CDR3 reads TGTGCCAGCAGTCCCGGACAGGGGGAGACTGAAGCTTTCTTT. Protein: CASSPGQGETEAFF.

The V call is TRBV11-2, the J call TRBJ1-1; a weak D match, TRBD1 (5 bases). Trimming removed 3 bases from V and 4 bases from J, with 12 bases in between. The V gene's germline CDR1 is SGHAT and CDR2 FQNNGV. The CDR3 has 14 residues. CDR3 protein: CASSFPGRTTEAFF. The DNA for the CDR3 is TGTGCCAGCAGCTTCCCGGGACGGACCACTGAAGCTTTCTTT. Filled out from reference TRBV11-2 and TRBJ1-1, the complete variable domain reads EAGVAQSPRYKIIEKRQSVAFWCNPISGHATLYWYQQILGQGPKLLIQFQNNGVVDDSQLPKDRFSAERLKGVDSTLKIQPAKLEDSAVYLCASSFPGRTTEAFFGQGTRLTVV.

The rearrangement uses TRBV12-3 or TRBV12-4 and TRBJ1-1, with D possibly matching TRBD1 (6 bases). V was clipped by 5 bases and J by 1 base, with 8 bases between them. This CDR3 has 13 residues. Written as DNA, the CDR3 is TGTGCCAGCAGTGACAGGAGGAACACTGAAGCTTTCTTT. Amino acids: CASSDRRNTEAFF.

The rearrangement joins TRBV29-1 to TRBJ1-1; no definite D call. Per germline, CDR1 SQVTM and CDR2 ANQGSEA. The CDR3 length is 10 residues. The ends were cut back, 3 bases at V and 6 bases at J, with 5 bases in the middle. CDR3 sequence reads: CSVDFPEAFF. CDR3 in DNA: TGCAGCGTTGATTTCCCTGAAGCTTTCTTT.

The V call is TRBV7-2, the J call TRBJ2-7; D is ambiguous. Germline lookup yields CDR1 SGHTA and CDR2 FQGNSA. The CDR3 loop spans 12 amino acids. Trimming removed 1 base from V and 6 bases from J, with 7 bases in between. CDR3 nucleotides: TGTGCCAGCAGCTTAGAAGGCCGCGAGCAGTACTTC. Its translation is CASSLEGREQYF.

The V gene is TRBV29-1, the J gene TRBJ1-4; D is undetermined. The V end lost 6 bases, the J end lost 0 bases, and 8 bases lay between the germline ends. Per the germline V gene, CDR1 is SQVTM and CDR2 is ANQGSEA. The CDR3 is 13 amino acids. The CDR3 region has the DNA TGCAGCGTAGGTGTAGCAACTAATGAAAAACTGTTTTTT. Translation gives CSVGVATNEKLFF.

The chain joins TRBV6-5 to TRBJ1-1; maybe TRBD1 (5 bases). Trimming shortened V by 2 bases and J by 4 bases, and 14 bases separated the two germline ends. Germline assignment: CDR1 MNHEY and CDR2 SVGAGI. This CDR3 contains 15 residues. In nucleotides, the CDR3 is TGTGCCAGCAGTTACACGAGTCGGAGGGGCACTGAAGCTTTCTTT. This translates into CASSYTSRRGTEAFF.

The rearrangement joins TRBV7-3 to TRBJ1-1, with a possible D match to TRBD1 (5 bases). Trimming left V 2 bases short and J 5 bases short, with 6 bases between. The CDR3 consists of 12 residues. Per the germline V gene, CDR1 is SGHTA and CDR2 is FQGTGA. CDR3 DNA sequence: TGTGCCAGCAGCTTAGACAGTACTGAAGCTTTCTTT. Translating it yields CASSLDSTEAFF.

CDR3 region: CASRTAGELFF. The CDR3 region has the DNA TGTGCCAGTAGGACCGCAGGGGAGCTGTTTTTT. This chain connects TRBV19 to TRBJ2-2, with D unresolved. CDR1 is LNHDA, CDR2 SQIVND, per germline (reference sequence). This CDR3 is 11 amino acids long. V was clipped by 6 bases and J by 8 bases, with 7 bases between them. The whole variable domain, remainder taken from reference TRBV19 and TRBJ2-2, is DGGITQSPKYLFRKEGQNVTLSCEQNLNHDAMYWYRQDPGQGLRLIYYSQIVNDFQKGDIAEGYSVSREKKESFPLTVTSAQKNPTAFYLCASRTAGELFFGEGSRLTVL.

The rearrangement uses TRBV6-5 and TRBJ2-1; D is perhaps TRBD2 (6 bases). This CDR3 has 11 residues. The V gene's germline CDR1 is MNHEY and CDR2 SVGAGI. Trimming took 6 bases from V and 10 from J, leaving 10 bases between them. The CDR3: CASRRDSEQFF. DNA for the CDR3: TGTGCCAGCAGGAGGGACTCAGAGCAGTTCTTC.

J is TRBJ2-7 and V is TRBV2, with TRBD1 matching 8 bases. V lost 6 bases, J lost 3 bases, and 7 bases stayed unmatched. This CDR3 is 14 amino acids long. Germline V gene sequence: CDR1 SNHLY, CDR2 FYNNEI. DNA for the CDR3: TGTGCCAGCAGAGAAACAGGGGGAGGCTACGAGCAGTACTTC. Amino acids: CASRETGGGYEQYF. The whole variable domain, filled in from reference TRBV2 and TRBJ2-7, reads EPEVTQTPSHQVTQMGQEVILRCVPISNHLYFYWYRQILGQKVEFLVSFYNNEISEKSEIFDDQFSVERPDGSNFTLKIRSTKLEDSAMYFCASRETGGGYEQYFGPGTRLTVT.